This TCR beta chain was identified in a study of OX40 agonist ivuxolimab in advanced cancers. Blood got drawn at baseline, again on cycle 4 day 1, and then on cycle 7 day 1. Germline V gene sequence: CDR1 LNHDA, CDR2 SQIVND (reference sequence). Deletions cut 6 bases from V and 0 bases from J, with 15 bases between. CDR3 length: 17 residues. General observations from the study: Clonal expansion by week 6 occurred in CD4+ and CD8+ blood T cells (at 0.1 to 3.0 mg/kg).

As for this clone: Its antigen remains unknown.

Assay: immunoSEQ multiplex PCR; the TCRdb copy retains only in-frame clones and omits some. The sample gives around 110,000 clones, around 93% of which show up once; more than 0.15% is in the top ten. This sequence joins TRBV19 and TRBJ2-6; maybe TRBD1 (5 bases). The clonotype was recovered from an adult with an advanced solid tumor such as melanoma, head and neck, liver or kidney cancer. The sequences come from CD4+ or CD8+ T cells sorted from blood, collected in a trial of the OX40 agonist ivuxolimab. CDR3 protein: CASRETASYSGANVLTF. The DNA of the CDR3 is TGTGCCAGTAGAGAGACAGCTTCCTACTCTGGGGCCAACGTCCTGACTTTC.